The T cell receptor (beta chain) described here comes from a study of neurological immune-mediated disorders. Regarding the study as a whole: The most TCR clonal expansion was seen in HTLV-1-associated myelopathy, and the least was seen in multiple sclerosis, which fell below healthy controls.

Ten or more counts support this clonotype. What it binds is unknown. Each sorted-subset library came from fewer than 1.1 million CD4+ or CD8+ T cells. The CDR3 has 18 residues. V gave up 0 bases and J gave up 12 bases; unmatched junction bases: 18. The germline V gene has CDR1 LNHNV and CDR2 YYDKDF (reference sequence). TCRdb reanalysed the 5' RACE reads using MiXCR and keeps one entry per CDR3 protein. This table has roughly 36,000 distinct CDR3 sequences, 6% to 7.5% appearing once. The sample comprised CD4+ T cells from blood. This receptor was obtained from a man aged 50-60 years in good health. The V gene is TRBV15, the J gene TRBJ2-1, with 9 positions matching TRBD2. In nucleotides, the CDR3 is TGTGCCACCAGCAGAGATGTGCGTTCCGGACTAGCGCCAGGCAGGCAGTTCTTC. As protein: CATSRDVRSGLAPGRQFF. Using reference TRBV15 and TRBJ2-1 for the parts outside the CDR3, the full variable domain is DAMVIQNPRYQVTQFGKPVTLSCSQTLNHNVMYWYQQKSSQAPKLLFHYYDKDFNNEADTPDNFQSRRPNTSFCFLDIRSPGLGDTAMYLCATSRDVRSGLAPGRQFFGPGTRLTVL.